This TCR beta chain derives from a study of cytomegalovirus exposure and HLA in healthy donors. A multiplex PCR was run with 60 Vbeta primers and 13 Jbeta primers. Sequenced by immunoSEQ multiplex PCR; TCRdb stores in-frame clones only, minus some. This sample has around 100,000 clones, with more than 65% found just once. The CDR3 is made up of 13 amino acids. The germline gives CDR1 SQVTM, CDR2 ANQGSEA. Trimming removed 6 bases from V and 4 bases from J; junction bases left unmatched: 4. Material: PBMCs. This sequence joins TRBV29-1 and TRBJ2-1; TRBD2 agrees at 9 bases. The sequence was collected from a woman younger than 35 in good health and CMV-seropositive. This CDR3 is CSVAGGPYNEQFF. In DNA, the CDR3 is TGCAGCGTAGCGGGAGGCCCATACAATGAGCAGTTCTTC.